The sequence of this T cell receptor (beta chain) was determined in a study of blood T cell repertoires in COVID-19. Turning to the study itself: Sources were T cells, B-cell-depleted T cells, or PBMCs; the material itself was cDNA or gDNA.

This clone was detected only once. As processed by the authors: Cell counts per sample came from amplifying reference gene primers. Using immunoSEQ multiplex PCR, the repertoire was profiled, and TCRdb retains in-frame clones only, with some absent. V, J and clone size reflect that table, while D and trimming were determined from the DNA. The table lists about 220,000 clones, 80% to 90% of them singletons. Unmatched junction bases numbered 17, after V lost 5 bases and J lost 2 bases. Germline CDR1 reads MNHEY; CDR2 reads SMNVEV (reference sequence). This CDR3 comprises 18 residues. This clonotype was obtained from a man younger than 45 with active or convalescent COVID-19. The V gene is TRBV27, the J gene TRBJ2-7; TRBD1 agrees at 8 bases. Material for sequencing was peripheral blood. The CDR3 coding sequence is TGTGCCAGCAGTCCGAGACAGGGGTATTTGGAGGAACCCTACGAGCAGTACTTC. Amino acid sequence: CASSPRQGYLEEPYEQYF.